This paragraph covers one T cell receptor beta chain sequence. Its antigen is not identified. TCRdb reprocessed the 5' RACE reads, keeping one entry per CDR3 protein, no DNA. The listing contains fewer than 550,000 distinct CDR3 sequences. This sample is part of a study of T cells expressing NK-cell markers. Whole-study findings and limits: The share of CD8+ T cells held by dominant NKG2C+ clonotypes was about 1.0-8% in several donors.

This CDR3 is 14 amino acids long. Germline CDR1 SGHTS, CDR2 YDEGEE. The TCR was taken from a woman aged 45 to 65 in good health. The sequencing sample was made of blood T cells: a sorted CD56 or NKG2C T cell subset, CD4+ or CD8+ T cells, or bulk PBMC T cells (not recorded which). The V gene is TRBV5-8, the J gene TRBJ2-1. This CDR3 is CASSLDLGSNEQFF.